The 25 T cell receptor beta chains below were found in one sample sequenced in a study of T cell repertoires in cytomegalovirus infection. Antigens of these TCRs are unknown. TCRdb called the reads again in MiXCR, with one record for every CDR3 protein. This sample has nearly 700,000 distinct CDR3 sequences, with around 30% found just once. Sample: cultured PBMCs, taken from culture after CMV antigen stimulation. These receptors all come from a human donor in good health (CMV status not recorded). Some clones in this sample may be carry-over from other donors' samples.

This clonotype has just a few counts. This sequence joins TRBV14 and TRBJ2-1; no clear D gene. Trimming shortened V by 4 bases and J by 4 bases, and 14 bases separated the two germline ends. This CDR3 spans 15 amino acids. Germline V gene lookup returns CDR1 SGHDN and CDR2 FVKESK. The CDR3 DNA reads TGTGCCAGCAGCCCAAGGACGGAACTGTACAATGAGCAGTTCTTC. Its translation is CASSPRTELYNEQFF. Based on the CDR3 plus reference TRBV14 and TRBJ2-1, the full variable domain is EAGVTQFPSHSVIEKGQTVTLRCDPISGHDNLYWYRRVMGKEIKFLLHFVKESKQDESGMPNNRFLAERTGGTYSTLKVQPAELEDSGVYFCASSPRTELYNEQFFGPGTRLTVL.

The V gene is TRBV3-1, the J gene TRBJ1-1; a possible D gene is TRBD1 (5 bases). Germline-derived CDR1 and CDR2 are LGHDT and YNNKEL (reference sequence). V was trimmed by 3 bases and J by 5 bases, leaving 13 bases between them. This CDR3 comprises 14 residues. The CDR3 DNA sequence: TGTGCCAGCAGCCACGGGGGGATTGGGACTGAAGCTTTCTTT. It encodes CASSHGGIGTEAFF.

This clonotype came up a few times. CDR3 residues: CASSSVESSYEQYF. The CDR3 DNA sequence: TGTGCCAGCAGTTCCGTCGAGAGCTCCTACGAGCAGTACTTC. This chain links TRBV11-2 with TRBJ2-7; D gene unclear. The CDR3 is made up of 14 amino acids. CDR1 and CDR2 (germline): SGHAT, FQNNGV. V was trimmed by 6 bases and J by 0 bases, leaving 12 bases between them. The entire variable domain, with the rest obtained from reference TRBV11-2 and TRBJ2-7, is as follows: EAGVAQSPRYKIIEKRQSVAFWCNPISGHATLYWYQQILGQGPKLLIQFQNNGVVDDSQLPKDRFSAERLKGVDSTLKIQPAKLEDSAVYLCASSSVESSYEQYFGPGTRLTVT.

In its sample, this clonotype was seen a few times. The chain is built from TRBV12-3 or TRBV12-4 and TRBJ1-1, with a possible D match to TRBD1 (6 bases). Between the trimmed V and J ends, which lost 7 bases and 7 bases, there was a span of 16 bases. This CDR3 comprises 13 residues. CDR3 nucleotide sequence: TGTGCCAGCATTACACACAGGGCCAGTGAAGCTTTCTTT. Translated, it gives CASITHRASEAFF.

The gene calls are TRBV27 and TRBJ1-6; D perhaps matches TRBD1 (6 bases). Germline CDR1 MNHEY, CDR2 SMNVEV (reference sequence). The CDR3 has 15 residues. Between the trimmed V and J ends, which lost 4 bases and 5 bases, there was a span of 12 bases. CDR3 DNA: TGTGCCAGCAGTTCGGACAGCTGGAATAATTCACCCCTCCACTTT. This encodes CASSSDSWNNSPLHF.

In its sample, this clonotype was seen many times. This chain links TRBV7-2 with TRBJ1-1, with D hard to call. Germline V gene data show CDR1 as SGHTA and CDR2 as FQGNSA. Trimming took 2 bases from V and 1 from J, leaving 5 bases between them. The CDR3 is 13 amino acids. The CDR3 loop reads CASSLWANTEAFF. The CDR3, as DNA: TGTGCCAGCAGCTTATGGGCGAACACTGAAGCTTTCTTT.

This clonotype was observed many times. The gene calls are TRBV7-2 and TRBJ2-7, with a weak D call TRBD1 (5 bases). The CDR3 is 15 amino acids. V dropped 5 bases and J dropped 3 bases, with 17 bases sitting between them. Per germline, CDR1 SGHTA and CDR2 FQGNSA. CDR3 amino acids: CASSEDTNLFYEQYF. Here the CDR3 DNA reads TGTGCCAGCAGCGAGGACACCAACTTATTCTACGAGCAGTACTTC.

The CDR3 spells CASHFGPSLAWAGANVLTF. The CDR3 coding sequence is TGTGCCAGCCATTTCGGACCCTCCCTCGCCTGGGCTGGGGCCAACGTCCTGACTTTC. The chain joins TRBV7-8 to TRBJ2-6; D is unresolved. V lost 8 bases, J lost 2 bases, and 25 bases lay in between. Germline V lookup: CDR1 SGHVS, CDR2 FQNEAQ. The CDR3 loop spans 19 amino acids.

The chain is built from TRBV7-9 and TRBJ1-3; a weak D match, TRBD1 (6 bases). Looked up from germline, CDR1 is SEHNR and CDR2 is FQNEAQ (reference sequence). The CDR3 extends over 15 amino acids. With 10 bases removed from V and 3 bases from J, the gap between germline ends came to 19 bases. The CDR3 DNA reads TGTGCCACCCTTCGGGGGGGCGGGAATGGAAACACCATATATTTT. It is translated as CATLRGGGNGNTIYF.

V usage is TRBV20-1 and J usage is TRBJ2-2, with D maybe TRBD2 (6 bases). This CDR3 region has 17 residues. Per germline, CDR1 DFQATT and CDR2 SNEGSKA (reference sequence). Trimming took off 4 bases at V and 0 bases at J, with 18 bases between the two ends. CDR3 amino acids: CSATVSGGKTNTGELFF. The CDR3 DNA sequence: TGCAGTGCTACCGTTTCCGGGGGAAAGACGAACACCGGGGAGCTGTTTTTT.

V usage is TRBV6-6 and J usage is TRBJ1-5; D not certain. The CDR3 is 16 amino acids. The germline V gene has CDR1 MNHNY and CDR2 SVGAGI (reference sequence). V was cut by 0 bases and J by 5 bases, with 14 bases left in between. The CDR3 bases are TGTGCCAGCAGTTACTCGACATCTTGGGGATATCAGCCCCAGCATTTT. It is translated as CASSYSTSWGYQPQHF.

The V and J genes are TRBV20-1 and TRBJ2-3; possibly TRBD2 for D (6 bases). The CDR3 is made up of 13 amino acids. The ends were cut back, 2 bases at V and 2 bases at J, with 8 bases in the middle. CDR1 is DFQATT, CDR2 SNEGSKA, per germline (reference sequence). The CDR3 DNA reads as TGCAGTGCTAGATGGGGGGTCACAGATACGCAGTATTTT. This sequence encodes CSARWGVTDTQYF.

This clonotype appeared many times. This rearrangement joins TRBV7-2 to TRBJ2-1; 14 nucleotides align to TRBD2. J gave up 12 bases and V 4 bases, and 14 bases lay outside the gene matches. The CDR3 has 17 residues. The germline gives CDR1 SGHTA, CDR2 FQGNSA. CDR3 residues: CASSSQRGTSGSKGQFF. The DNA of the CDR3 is TGTGCCAGCAGCTCCCAGCGCGGGACTAGCGGGAGCAAAGGGCAGTTCTTC. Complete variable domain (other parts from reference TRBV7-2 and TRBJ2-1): GAGVSQSPSNKVTEKGKDVELRCDPISGHTALYWYRQSLGQGLEFLIYFQGNSAPDKSGLPSDRFSAERTGGSVSTLTIQRTQQEDSAVYLCASSSQRGTSGSKGQFFGPGTRLTVL.

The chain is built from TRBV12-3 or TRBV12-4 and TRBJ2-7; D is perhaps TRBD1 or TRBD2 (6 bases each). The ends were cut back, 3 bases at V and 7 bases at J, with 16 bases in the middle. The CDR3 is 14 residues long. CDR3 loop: CASSFGPGAAEQYF. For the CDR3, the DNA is TGTGCCAGCAGTTTTGGTCCGGGGGCGGCGGAGCAGTACTTC.

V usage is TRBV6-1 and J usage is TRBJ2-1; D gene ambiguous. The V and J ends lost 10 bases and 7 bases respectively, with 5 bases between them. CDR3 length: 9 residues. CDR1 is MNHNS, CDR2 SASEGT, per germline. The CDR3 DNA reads TGTGCCACCGGGAATGAGCAGTTCTTC. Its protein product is CATGNEQFF.

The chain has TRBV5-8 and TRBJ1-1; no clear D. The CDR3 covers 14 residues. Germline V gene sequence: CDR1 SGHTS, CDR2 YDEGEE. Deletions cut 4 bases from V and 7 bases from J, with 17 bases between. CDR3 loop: CASSHYRRSGEAFF. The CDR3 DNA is TGTGCCAGCAGCCACTATAGGAGGTCGGGTGAAGCTTTCTTT.

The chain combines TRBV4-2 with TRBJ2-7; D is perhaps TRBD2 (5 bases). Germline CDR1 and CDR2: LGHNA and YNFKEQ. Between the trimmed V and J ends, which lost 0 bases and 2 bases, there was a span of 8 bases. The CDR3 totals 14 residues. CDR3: CASSQEQLAYEQYF. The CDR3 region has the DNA TGTGCCAGCAGCCAAGAACAACTAGCCTACGAGCAGTACTTC.

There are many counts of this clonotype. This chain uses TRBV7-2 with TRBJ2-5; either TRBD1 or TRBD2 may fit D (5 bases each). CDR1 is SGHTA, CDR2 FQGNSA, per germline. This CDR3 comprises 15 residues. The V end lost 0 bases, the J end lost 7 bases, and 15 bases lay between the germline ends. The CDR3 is CASSLAGRNYWTQYF. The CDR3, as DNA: TGTGCCAGCAGCTTAGCGGGACGCAACTACTGGACCCAGTACTTC.

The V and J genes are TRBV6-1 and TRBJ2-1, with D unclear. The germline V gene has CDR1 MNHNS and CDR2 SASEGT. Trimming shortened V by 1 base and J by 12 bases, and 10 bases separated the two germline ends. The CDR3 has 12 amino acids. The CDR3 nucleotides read TGTGCCAGCAGTGAAGATGGGTTGCGGCAGTTCTTC. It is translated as CASSEDGLRQFF.

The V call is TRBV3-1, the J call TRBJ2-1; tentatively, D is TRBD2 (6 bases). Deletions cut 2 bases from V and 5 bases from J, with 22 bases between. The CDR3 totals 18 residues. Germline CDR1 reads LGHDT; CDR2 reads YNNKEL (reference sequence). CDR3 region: CASSQKSGLAVEDNEQFF. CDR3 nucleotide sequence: TGTGCCAGCAGCCAAAAGAGCGGGTTAGCGGTAGAAGACAATGAGCAGTTCTTC.

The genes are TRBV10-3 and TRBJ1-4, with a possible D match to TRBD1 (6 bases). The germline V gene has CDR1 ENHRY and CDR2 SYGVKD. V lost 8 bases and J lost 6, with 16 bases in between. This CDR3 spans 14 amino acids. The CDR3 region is CAIADRLGDEKLFF. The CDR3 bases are TGTGCCATCGCCGACAGGTTAGGCGATGAAAAACTGTTTTTT.

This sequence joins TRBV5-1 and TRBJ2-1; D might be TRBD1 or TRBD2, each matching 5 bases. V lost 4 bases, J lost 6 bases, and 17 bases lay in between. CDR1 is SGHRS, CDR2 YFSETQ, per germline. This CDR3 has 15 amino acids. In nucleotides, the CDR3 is TGCGCCAGCAGCCGGGACGGCGATTGGTCCAATGAGCAGTTCTTC. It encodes CASSRDGDWSNEQFF.

As DNA, the CDR3 is TGTGCCAGTGGATCACTAGCGGGATTGGGTGAGCAGTTCTTC. It encodes CASGSLAGLGEQFF. This sequence joins TRBV19 and TRBJ2-1; 10 nucleotides agree with TRBD2. The ends lost 8 bases at V and 9 bases at J; junction bases unmatched: 10. The CDR3 consists of 14 residues. Germline V gives CDR1 LNHDA, CDR2 SQIVND (reference sequence).

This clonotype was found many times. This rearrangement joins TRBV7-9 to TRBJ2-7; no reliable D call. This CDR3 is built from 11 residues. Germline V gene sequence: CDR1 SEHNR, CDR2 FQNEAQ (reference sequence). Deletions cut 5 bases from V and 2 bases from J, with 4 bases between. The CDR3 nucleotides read TGTGCCAGCAGCGCAACCTACGAGCAGTACTTC. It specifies CASSATYEQYF.

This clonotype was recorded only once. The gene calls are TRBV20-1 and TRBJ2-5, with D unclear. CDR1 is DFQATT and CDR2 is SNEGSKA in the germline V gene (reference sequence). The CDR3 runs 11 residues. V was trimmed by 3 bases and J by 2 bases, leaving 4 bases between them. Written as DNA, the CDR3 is TGCAGTGCTAGTAATCAAGAGACCCAGTACTTC. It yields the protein CSASNQETQYF.